This T cell receptor (beta chain) originates from a study of shared clonotypes between healthy human individuals. Study as a whole: CD8 memory received one plate per donor, CD8 naive two, CD4 memory three and CD4 naive three.

Execution of the assay was at deep level. In replicate PCRs of sorted subsets, about 200 ng DNA, about 30,000 T cell genomes, was used. Assay used: immunoSEQ multiplex PCR; TCRdb lists only in-frame clones, some missing. In the table there are 2,100,000 or so clones, approximately 95% of which are singletons. The CDR3 consists of 15 residues. Germline-derived CDR1 and CDR2 are MNHNS and SASEGT. Trimming removed 6 bases from V and 2 bases from J, with 17 bases in between. Splitting the CD4+ cells yielded a CD45RA+ naive subset and a CD45RA-negative memory subset. The rearrangement uses TRBV6-1 and TRBJ2-7; tentative D call: TRBD2 (6 bases). This receptor was taken from a man between 18 and 29 years old in good health. Input material: naive CD4+ T cells sorted from blood. Subset meaning: CD45RA+ positively selected. The CDR3 reads CASRAQGLTAYEQYF. The CDR3, as DNA: TGTGCCAGCAGAGCCCAGGGACTCACAGCCTACGAGCAGTACTTC.